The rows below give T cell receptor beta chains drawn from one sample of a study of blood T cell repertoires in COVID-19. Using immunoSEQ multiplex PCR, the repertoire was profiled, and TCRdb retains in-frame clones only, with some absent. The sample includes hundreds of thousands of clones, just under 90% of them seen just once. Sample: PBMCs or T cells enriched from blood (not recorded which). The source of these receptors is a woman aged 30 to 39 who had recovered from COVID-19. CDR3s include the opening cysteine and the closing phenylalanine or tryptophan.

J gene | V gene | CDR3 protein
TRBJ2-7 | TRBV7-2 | CASSPILAGGPYEQYF
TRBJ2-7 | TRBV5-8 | CASSLPSSGLSYEQYF
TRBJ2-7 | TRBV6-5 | CASSYYSPSHEQYF
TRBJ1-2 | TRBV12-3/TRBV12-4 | CASSLSRSYGYTF
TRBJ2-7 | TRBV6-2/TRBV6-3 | CASSYGPKNSYEQYF
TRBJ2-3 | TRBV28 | CASSSPGTEKWNTQYF
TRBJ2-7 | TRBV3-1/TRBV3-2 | CASSQDPEGGPYEQYF
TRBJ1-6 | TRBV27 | CASTLWGTGGRNSPLHF
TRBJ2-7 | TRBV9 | CASSAGTGGSEQYF
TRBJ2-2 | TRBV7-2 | CASSLRQTTGELFF
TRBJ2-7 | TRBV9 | CASSVAYAGGEQYF
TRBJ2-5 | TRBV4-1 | CASSQILARQETQYF
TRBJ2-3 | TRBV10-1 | CASSESPGLATDTQYF